The entry below gives a single T cell receptor (beta chain) sequence along with its context. What it binds is not known. Combined were second doses at about 4 or about 12 weeks. Only in-frame clones appear in the TCRdb table, and some are missing; sequencing was by immunoSEQ multiplex PCR. The table records about 150,000 clones, 91% of them present only once. Germline CDR1 is MDHEN and CDR2 is SYDVKM. This CDR3 has 14 amino acids. V was clipped by 7 bases and J by 4 bases; unmatched bases: 7. This sample was included in a study of T cell responses to AZD1222 COVID-19 vaccine. Regarding the study as a whole: Baseline serostatus was positive in only a handful of AZD1222 recipients. Dominant at 160-218 and 743-854, vaccine-associated CD4 TCRs also spanned spike. There were mostly white British donors and more females than males, and clonal diversity was possibly underestimated.

The sample consisted of peripheral blood, taken 28 days after the second AZD1222 dose. The clonotype comes from an adult who received the AZD1222 COVID-19 vaccine. This chain joins TRBV28 and TRBJ2-7; 10 nucleotides agree with TRBD1. The CDR3 nucleotides read TGTGCCAGCATCTCCGGGACAGGGGCATACGAGCAGTACTTC. Translated: CASISGTGAYEQYF.